One sample yielded the 17 T cell receptor beta chains listed below, sequenced in a study of control samples from healthy donors and cancer patients. Some clones are missing from TCRdb's copy, which holds only in-frame ones; the method was immunoSEQ multiplex PCR. The table has 250,000 to 300,000 clones, over 75% seen once. Sample: PBMCs. The receptors come from a woman aged 60-70 years with lung cancer.

CDR3 DNA: TGTGCCAGCAGCCAAGATATACGGGACAGCTATAATTCACCCCTCCACTTT. This sequence encodes CASSQDIRDSYNSPLHF. The rearrangement joins TRBV3-1 (or the pseudogene TRBV3-2) to TRBJ1-6; 7 positions match TRBD1. The CDR3 extends over 17 amino acids. V lost 0 bases and J lost 3; bases outside the gene matches: 5. From germline, CDR1 is LGHDT and CDR2 YNNKEL (reference sequence).

V is TRBV5-1 and J is TRBJ1-3; tentative D call: TRBD1 (5 bases). The ends were cut back, 3 bases at V and 0 bases at J, with 16 bases in the middle. This CDR3 contains 17 residues. Germline V CDR1 and CDR2: SGHRS, YFSETQ. For the CDR3, the DNA is TGCGCCAGCAGCTCATCTGGGACTACCAACTCTGGAAACACCATATATTTT. Its protein product is CASSSSGTTNSGNTIYF.

This chain links TRBV19 with TRBJ1-3, with D uncertain. The CDR3 is 15 amino acids. The germline V gene has CDR1 LNHDA and CDR2 SQIVND (reference sequence). The V end lost 3 bases, the J end lost 2 bases, and 11 bases lay between the germline ends. CDR3 coding DNA: TGTGCCAGTAGTATTCCGAGGTCTGCTGGAAACACCATATATTTT. This translates into CASSIPRSAGNTIYF.

The V call is TRBV28, the J call TRBJ2-5, with D perhaps TRBD1 (6 bases). This CDR3 has 20 residues. The germline V gene has CDR1 MDHEN and CDR2 SYDVKM. V dropped 5 bases and J dropped 4 bases, with 32 bases sitting between them. The DNA for the CDR3 is TGTGCCAGCAGTCTCCTTGGGGCAGGGGCCCTCCTTATGGGTAGAGAGACCCAGTACTTC. As protein: CASSLLGAGALLMGRETQYF.

The chain carries TRBV5-5 and TRBJ1-4; 9 bases are a match to TRBD1. The CDR3 contains 14 residues. Germline CDR1 SGHKS, CDR2 YYEKEE (reference sequence). V gave up 4 bases and J gave up 6 bases; unmatched junction bases: 4. The CDR3 spells CASSTRTGDEKLFF. The DNA for the CDR3 is TGTGCCAGCAGCACCCGGACAGGGGATGAAAAACTGTTTTTT.

This clone was observed many times. The chain combines TRBV28 with TRBJ2-2; the match to TRBD2 covers 11 bases. Per the germline V gene, CDR1 is MDHEN and CDR2 is SYDVKM. V was pared by 0 bases and J by 6 bases, with 6 bases of the junction left unmatched. The length of the CDR3 is 17 residues. CDR3 sequence reads: CASSLWGLAGGPGELFF. The CDR3 DNA reads as TGTGCCAGCAGTTTATGGGGGCTAGCGGGAGGCCCCGGGGAGCTGTTTTTT.

The rearrangement links TRBV2 to TRBJ2-2, with D unresolved. The V gene lost 6 bases and the J gene lost 2 bases, with 10 bases spanning the gap. Germline CDR1 SNHLY, CDR2 FYNNEI. The CDR3 runs to 14 residues. The CDR3 nucleotides read TGTGCCAGCAGGGAACAGACTAACACCGGGGAGCTGTTTTTT. Residues: CASREQTNTGELFF.

V gene TRBV19 combines with J gene TRBJ1-1, with D unresolved. Trimming removed 5 bases at V and 1 base at J, with 11 bases between. Germline CDR1 reads LNHDA; CDR2 reads SQIVND (reference sequence). This CDR3 contains 14 residues. CDR3 nucleotides: TGTGCCAGTAGTCGATCGTACAGGAACACTGAAGCTTTCTTT. Translation gives CASSRSYRNTEAFF.

The chain employs TRBV19 and TRBJ2-7; 8 bases map to TRBD1. The CDR3 spans 13 residues. The germline gives CDR1 LNHDA, CDR2 SQIVND (reference sequence). V lost 3 bases, J lost 6 bases, and 4 bases stayed unmatched. The CDR3 DNA sequence: TGTGCCAGTAGTATTGGACAGGGCGGCGAGCAGTACTTC. Its translation is CASSIGQGGEQYF.

The chain employs TRBV7-2 and TRBJ2-1, with 9 bases aligning to TRBD2. The V gene's germline CDR1 is SGHTA and CDR2 FQGNSA. The J segment lost 2 bases and the V segment lost 3 bases, leaving 14 bases of the junction unmatched. The CDR3 consists of 19 residues. CDR3 residues: CASSFLGTSLIFTYNEQFF. The CDR3 DNA reads TGTGCCAGCAGCTTTCTCGGGACTAGCCTCATATTTACCTACAATGAGCAGTTCTTC.

This chain connects TRBV28 to TRBJ1-2; no definite D call. The ends were cut back, 5 bases at V and 7 bases at J, with 17 bases in the middle. Germline V gene data show CDR1 as MDHEN and CDR2 as SYDVKM. This CDR3 is built from 14 residues. The CDR3 spells CASSIESEPGGYTF. The CDR3 DNA is TGTGCCAGCAGTATAGAGAGTGAACCAGGTGGCTACACCTTC.

This clone has just a few counts. The chain employs TRBV19 and TRBJ1-4; weak D call: TRBD1 (6 bases). CDR1 and CDR2 (germline): LNHDA, SQIVND (reference sequence). CDR3 length equals 15 residues. The germline V and J ends were trimmed by 7 bases and 3 bases, with 15 bases remaining between them. DNA of the CDR3: TGTGCCAGTACCCCTCCGGGACACTCTAATGAAAAACTGTTTTTT. It codes for CASTPPGHSNEKLFF. The full variable domain, with the rest looked up from reference TRBV19 and TRBJ1-4, is DGGITQSPKYLFRKEGQNVTLSCEQNLNHDAMYWYRQDPGQGLRLIYYSQIVNDFQKGDIAEGYSVSREKKESFPLTVTSAQKNPTAFYLCASTPPGHSNEKLFFGSGTQLSVL.

This rearrangement joins TRBV10-3 to TRBJ2-5; D possibly matches TRBD1 or TRBD2 (5 bases each). CDR3 length: 14 amino acids. V was clipped by 4 bases and J by 4 bases, with 13 bases between them. CDR1 is ENHRY and CDR2 is SYGVKD in the germline V gene. The CDR3 here is CAISASGRGETQYF. CDR3 bases: TGTGCCATCAGTGCCTCAGGGAGAGGAGAGACCCAGTACTTC.

The chain couples TRBV5-6 to TRBJ2-7; 7 positions match TRBD1. Germline V lookup: CDR1 SGHDT, CDR2 YYEEEE. The CDR3 extends over 15 amino acids. The J segment lost 3 bases and the V segment lost 0 bases, leaving 6 bases of the junction unmatched. Here the CDR3 DNA reads TGTGCCAGCAGCTTGGGACAGGGTGGAAGCTACGAGCAGTACTTC. The encoded protein is CASSLGQGGSYEQYF.

The J gene is TRBJ1-2, the V gene TRBV18, with D possibly matching TRBD1 (5 bases). The V gene's germline CDR1 is KGHSH and CDR2 LQKENI. The CDR3 extends over 15 amino acids. Between the trimmed V and J ends, which lost 6 bases and 3 bases, there was a span of 17 bases. CDR3 nucleotide sequence: TGTGCCAGCTCGCCCGCCCCGACAGCCGACTATGGCTACACCTTC. As protein: CASSPAPTADYGYTF.

Notes on this clone: Compared with germline, one end of the junction differs, possibly owing to a read error. This sequence joins TRBV5-8 and TRBJ1-4; no clear D. The CDR3 is 15 residues long. The germline V gene has CDR1 SGHTS and CDR2 YDEGEE. The CDR3 reads CASSLGQATNEKLLF. The CDR3 bases are TGTGCCAGCAGCTTGGGACAAGCAACTAATGAAAAACTGCTTTTT.

This clone was picked up a small number of times. Other DNA sequences in this sample translate to the same CDR3. The chain recombines TRBV10-3 with TRBJ2-1, with a tentative D call TRBD1 (9 bases). The germline gives CDR1 ENHRY, CDR2 SYGVKD. The CDR3 length is 17 residues. The CDR3 loop reads CPTRAGGGGTGSNEQFF. In DNA, the CDR3 is TGTCCCACCCGGGCGGGGGGCGGGGGGACAGGGTCGAATGAGCAGTTCTTC.